These 10 T cell receptor beta chains were all obtained from the same sample, sequenced in a study of preoperative IRX-2 immunotherapy in early breast cancer. TCRdb's table, derived via immunoSEQ multiplex PCR, lists solely in-frame clones and lacks some. The repertoire holds about 67,000 clones, roughly 95% seen once, with around 1.7% in the top ten. As to treatment: preoperative locoregional IRX-2 cytokine immunotherapy. This specimen was collected from a patient treated with IRX-2 immunotherapy. Receptor source: a human donor with breast cancer.

On this clone itself: The DNA is left out, because the CDR3 cannot be placed on it with certainty; the CDR3 is given as TCRdb lists it. The chain carries TRBV4-2 and TRBJ2-2; the table names TRBD2, a call not compared with the DNA. Germline V lookup: CDR1 LGHNA, CDR2 YNFKEQ. Both ends counted, the CDR3 spans 16 residues. The CDR3 sequence is CASAEGLAGAPGSCFF.

The rearrangement joins TRBV5-1 to TRBJ2-3; D is uncertain. The CDR3 contains 14 residues. Germline loops: CDR1 SGHRS, CDR2 YFSETQ. V lost 2 bases, J lost 0 bases, and 7 bases lay in between. CDR3 region: CASSFSGSTDTQYF. The CDR3 DNA follows: TGCGCCAGCAGCTTCTCGGGTAGCACAGATACGCAGTATTTT.

The rearrangement links TRBV5-1 to TRBJ2-7; 9 nucleotides agree with TRBD1. The CDR3 runs 14 residues. The V gene end was trimmed by 3 bases and the J gene end by 3 bases; junction bases not matched to a gene: 4. In germline, CDR1 is SGHRS, CDR2 YFSETQ. Written as DNA, the CDR3 is TGCGCCAGCAGCTGGGGACAGGGCGTCTACGAGCAGTACTTC. It encodes CASSWGQGVYEQYF. Full variable domain (missing parts from reference TRBV5-1 and TRBJ2-7): KAGVTQTPRYLIKTRGQQVTLSCSPISGHRSVSWYQQTPGQGLQFLFEYFSETQRNKGNFPGRFSGRQFSNSRSEMNVSTLELGDSALYLCASSWGQGVYEQYFGPGTRLTVT.

The chain is built from TRBV28 and TRBJ1-2, with 9 bases that match TRBD1. The V gene's germline CDR1 is MDHEN and CDR2 SYDVKM. This CDR3 is built from 14 residues. V gave up 6 bases and J gave up 7 bases; unmatched junction bases: 9. CDR3 DNA sequence: TGTGCCAGCAGAACGGGACAGGGAAATTTTGGCTACACCTTC. Its translation: CASRTGQGNFGYTF.

J is TRBJ2-5 and V is TRBV7-8; D might be TRBD1 or TRBD2, each matching 5 bases. V lost 4 bases to trimming and J lost 1 base, with 16 bases between them. Germline V gene lookup returns CDR1 SGHVS and CDR2 FQNEAQ. The CDR3 loop spans 16 amino acids. CDR3 residues: CASSYLDRGSQETQYF. Written as DNA, the CDR3 is TGTGCCAGCAGCTACTTGGACCGGGGCAGCCAAGAGACCCAGTACTTC.

V is TRBV9 and J is TRBJ2-7, with 9 bases matching TRBD2. With 0 bases clipped from V and 6 bases from J, the junction kept 4 bases outside the gene matches. The germline V gene encodes CDR1 SGDLS and CDR2 YYNGEE. CDR3 size: 14 residues. The CDR3 here is CASSVGGLALEQYF. The CDR3 nucleotides are TGTGCCAGCAGCGTAGGGGGACTAGCTCTCGAGCAGTACTTC. Together with reference TRBV9 and TRBJ2-7, the CDR3 gives the full variable domain: DSGVTQTPKHLITATGQRVTLRCSPRSGDLSVYWYQQSLDQGLQFLIQYYNGEERAKGNILERFSAQQFPDLHSELNLSSLELGDSALYFCASSVGGLALEQYFGPGTRLTVT.

The rearrangement joins TRBV18 to TRBJ2-5; D gene ambiguous. The CDR3 consists of 13 residues. The V end was cut by 3 bases, the J end by 1 base, with 6 bases between. From germline, CDR1 is KGHSH and CDR2 LQKENI. CDR3 in DNA: TGTGCCAGCTCACCCACGCCCCAAGAGACCCAGTACTTC. It is translated as CASSPTPQETQYF.

The V gene is TRBV2, the J gene TRBJ1-5; TRBD1 matches 7 bases. CDR1 is SNHLY, CDR2 FYNNEI, per germline. This CDR3 region has 15 residues. Germline trimming cut 4 bases from V and 7 bases from J; bases unmatched to any gene: 10. CDR3 in DNA: TGTGCCAGCAGTGGAGTTGCAGGGGGTATACAGCCCCAGCATTTT. It yields the protein CASSGVAGGIQPQHF.

The chain recombines TRBV27 with TRBJ1-6; a weak D match, TRBD1 (5 bases). The ends were cut back, 2 bases at V and 4 bases at J, with 9 bases in the middle. The CDR3 covers 15 residues. Germline lookup yields CDR1 MNHEY and CDR2 SMNVEV (reference sequence). In DNA form, the CDR3 reads TGTGCCAGCAGTTTACGGCCAGGGTATAATTCACCCCTCCACTTT. Translated, it gives CASSLRPGYNSPLHF.

This clone has only one observation. The genes are TRBV11-1 and TRBJ2-2, with 9 bases identical to TRBD1. CDR3 size: 17 residues. V gave up 0 bases and J gave up 4 bases; unmatched junction bases: 6. From germline, CDR1 is SGHAT and CDR2 FQDESV (reference sequence). The CDR3 protein is CASSLAGQGWGTGELFF. DNA for the CDR3: TGTGCCAGCAGCTTAGCAGGACAGGGGTGGGGCACCGGGGAGCTGTTTTTT.